The 23 T cell receptor beta chains presented below share a single source sample, sequenced in a study of shared clonotypes between healthy human individuals. Repertoires were generated with immunoSEQ multiplex PCR, while TCRdb's copy carries only in-frame clones and drops some. The sample gives under 600,000 clones, around 79% of which show up once; around an eighth is in the top ten. The sequencing input was PBMCs. Receptor source: a woman between 40 and 55 years old in good health. Some clones in this sample may be carry-over from other donors' samples.

This chain links TRBV6-4 with TRBJ2-2, with a possible D match to TRBD2 (6 bases). CDR3 size: 15 residues. Germline CDR1 is MRHNA and CDR2 is SNTAGT. The V and J ends lost 6 bases and 5 bases respectively, with 16 bases between them. The CDR3 loop reads CASRALPEGTGELFF. The CDR3 DNA reads as TGTGCCAGCAGGGCTCTCCCGGAGGGGACCGGGGAGCTGTTTTTT.

The J gene is TRBJ1-1, the V gene TRBV27; D call uncertain. Trimming pared 6 bases from V and 1 base from J, leaving 3 bases between. Germline-derived CDR1 and CDR2 are MNHEY and SMNVEV (reference sequence). This CDR3 has 11 residues. As DNA, the CDR3 is TGTGCCAGCAGAGGGAACACTGAAGCTTTCTTT. Its translation is CASRGNTEAFF.

In DNA, the CDR3 is TGTGCCAGTAGTAACGGCAGGGACTCCTACGAGCAGTACTTC. Its protein product is CASSNGRDSYEQYF. J is TRBJ2-7 and V is TRBV19, with a possible D match to TRBD1 (5 bases). This CDR3 has 14 amino acids. Germline CDR1 is LNHDA and CDR2 is SQIVND (reference sequence). Trimming cost V 4 bases and J 0 bases, with 10 bases left between them. The full variable domain, rest sourced from reference TRBV19 and TRBJ2-7, is DGGITQSPKYLFRKEGQNVTLSCEQNLNHDAMYWYRQDPGQGLRLIYYSQIVNDFQKGDIAEGYSVSREKKESFPLTVTSAQKNPTAFYLCASSNGRDSYEQYFGPGTRLTVT.

Written as DNA, the CDR3 is TGTGCCAGCAGTGCGGGGACAGGGCAACCCTATGGCTACACCTTC. This translates into CASSAGTGQPYGYTF. The rearrangement uses TRBV28 and TRBJ1-2, with 9 bases that match TRBD1. V gave up 5 bases and J gave up 4 bases; unmatched junction bases: 8. The CDR3 sequence is 15 residues long. CDR1 and CDR2 (germline): MDHEN, SYDVKM.

As for this clone: The sample carries other DNA sequences with the same CDR3. V usage is TRBV5-1 and J usage is TRBJ2-7, with 12 bases matching TRBD1. CDR3 length equals 15 residues. V was clipped by 0 bases and J by 4 bases; unmatched bases: 2. CDR1 is SGHRS, CDR2 YFSETQ, per germline. This CDR3 reads CASSLEGQGAYEQYF. The CDR3 coding sequence is TGCGCCAGCAGCTTGGAGGGACAGGGGGCGTACGAGCAGTACTTC.

A remark on this clone: This CDR3 fails to terminate in the conserved phenylalanine or tryptophan, so it likely reflects a read error. The DNA is omitted, as the CDR3 cannot be located on it reliably, and the CDR3 follows TCRdb's listing. V usage is TRBV6-4 and J usage is TRBJ1-1; TRBD1, as called in the table, went unchecked against the DNA. Germline loops: CDR1 MRHNA, CDR2 SNTAGT. The CDR3 is made up of 8 amino acids, end residues included. The CDR3 sequence: CASRGGQE.

This clone turned up a few times. The rearrangement links TRBV7-9 to TRBJ2-7; 10 bases map to TRBD2. CDR3 size: 15 residues. Germline V gives CDR1 SEHNR, CDR2 FQNEAQ (reference sequence). Germline trimming cut 5 bases from V and 5 bases from J; bases unmatched to any gene: 9. The CDR3 region has the DNA TGTGCCAGCAGCGCCGGGACTAGCGCGGGCCACGAGCAGTACTTC. This translates into CASSAGTSAGHEQYF. The full variable domain, completed using reference TRBV7-9 and TRBJ2-7, is DTGVSQNPRHKITKRGQNVTFRCDPISEHNRLYWYRQTLGQGPEFLTYFQNEAQLEKSRLLSDRFSAERPKGSFSTLEIQRTEQGDSAMYLCASSAGTSAGHEQYFGPGTRLTVT.

The V and J genes are TRBV29-1 and TRBJ1-2; tentatively, D is TRBD1 (6 bases). Germline V lookup: CDR1 SQVTM, CDR2 ANQGSEA. The V end was cut by 5 bases, the J end by 1 base, with 14 bases between. The length of the CDR3 is 14 residues. The CDR3 nucleotides read TGCAGCGTTCGGGCAGGGGATTTTAACTATGGCTACACCTTC. This sequence encodes CSVRAGDFNYGYTF.

The V call is TRBV15, the J call TRBJ2-5; no firm D call. Trimming cost V 1 base and J 2 bases, with 5 bases left between them. Germline lookup yields CDR1 LNHNV and CDR2 YYDKDF (reference sequence). CDR3 length: 13 amino acids. Written as DNA, the CDR3 is TGTGCCACCAGCAGAGGAACGCAAGAGACCCAGTACTTC. Protein product: CATSRGTQETQYF.

Comment on this clone: In the same sample, other DNA sequences code for this CDR3. This chain connects TRBV28 to TRBJ1-2, with 7 bases aligning to TRBD1. This CDR3 is built from 14 residues. The germline CDR1 and CDR2 sequences are MDHEN and SYDVKM. Trimming cost V 7 bases and J 0 bases; bases outside gene matches: 5. The CDR3 is CASTLQGPNYGYTF. As DNA, the CDR3 is TGTGCCAGCACCTTACAGGGGCCTAACTATGGCTACACCTTC.

Remarks on this clone: At one of its ends the junction is not consistent with the germline gene, which may arise from a read error. V is TRBV2 and J is TRBJ2-5; 9 bases are shared with TRBD1. The closer fit of TRBJ2-7 to the DNA end suggests the J call may be wrong. The V gene's germline CDR1 is SNHLY and CDR2 FYNNEI. This CDR3 contains 15 residues. CDR3 in DNA: TGTGCCAGCACAAAAGGACAGGGGATTTCCTCCGAGCAGTACTTC. It specifies CASTKGQGISSEQYF.

V and J are TRBV29-1 and TRBJ1-1; D unresolved. The CDR3 sequence is 11 residues long. Germline values: CDR1 SQVTM, CDR2 ANQGSEA. V shed 4 bases and J shed 7 bases, with 10 bases lying between them. This CDR3 is CSVATIGEAFF. In DNA, the CDR3 is TGCAGCGTTGCGACTATAGGTGAAGCTTTCTTT. Full variable domain (missing parts from reference TRBV29-1 and TRBJ1-1): SAVISQKPSRDICQRGTSLTIQCQVDSQVTMMFWYRQQPGQSLTLIATANQGSEATYESGFVIDKFPISRPNLTFSTLTVSNMSPEDSSIYLCSVATIGEAFFGQGTRLTVV.

The table lists this clone with a few counts. The chain links TRBV29-1 to TRBJ1-1; no clear D gene. From germline, CDR1 is SQVTM and CDR2 ANQGSEA. The CDR3 sequence is 12 residues long. V lost 5 bases and J 6 bases, leaving 13 bases between the germline ends. The CDR3, as DNA: TGCAGCGTTTCCTCCTGGCGTGCTGAAGCTTTCTTT. Protein product: CSVSSWRAEAFF.

The genes are TRBV6-1 and TRBJ2-1, with a tentative D call TRBD2 (6 bases). Germline-derived CDR1 and CDR2 are MNHNS and SASEGT. V was pared by 10 bases and J by 7 bases, with 17 bases between. The length of the CDR3 is 13 residues. CDR3 amino acids: CATCRLGMNEQFF. DNA for the CDR3: TGTGCCACCTGTCGACTAGGTATGAATGAGCAGTTCTTC.

This clone was recorded only once. This rearrangement joins TRBV2 to TRBJ2-2; TRBD1 matches 8 bases. The CDR3 runs 15 residues. Unmatched junction bases numbered 9, after V lost 7 bases and J lost 5 bases. Germline V gene data show CDR1 as SNHLY and CDR2 as FYNNEI. The CDR3 sequence is CASNRDRGGTGELFF. The DNA of the CDR3 is TGTGCCAGCAATAGAGACAGGGGTGGTACCGGGGAGCTGTTTTTT.

V and J are TRBV20-1 and TRBJ2-1; D is ambiguous. The germline gives CDR1 DFQATT, CDR2 SNEGSKA (reference sequence). The length of the CDR3 is 10 residues. The CDR3 loop is CSPVGNEQFF. CDR3 nucleotide sequence: TGCAGCCCCGTCGGTAATGAGCAGTTCTTC.

This clone was detected once. V gene TRBV4-3 combines with J gene TRBJ2-3; 9 positions match TRBD2. Germline V gene sequence: CDR1 LGHNA, CDR2 YSLEER. The CDR3 spans 17 residues. V dropped 5 bases and J dropped 1; count of bases not matched to a gene: 10. The CDR3 is CASSGGRVAGGTDTQYF. In DNA, the CDR3 is TGCGCCAGCAGCGGGGGGCGGGTAGCGGGAGGCACAGATACGCAGTATTTT.

The gene calls are TRBV5-1 and TRBJ2-7; D remains ambiguous. V was shortened by 0 bases and J by 7 bases, with 14 bases between the two germline ends. This CDR3 contains 14 residues. CDR1 is SGHRS, CDR2 YFSETQ, per germline. In nucleotides, the CDR3 is TGCGCCAGCAGCTTGGGTTTTGGGGTGAGGGAGCAGTACTTC. Translation gives CASSLGFGVREQYF. Drawing the rest from reference TRBV5-1 and TRBJ2-7, the complete variable domain is KAGVTQTPRYLIKTRGQQVTLSCSPISGHRSVSWYQQTPGQGLQFLFEYFSETQRNKGNFPGRFSGRQFSNSRSEMNVSTLELGDSALYLCASSLGFGVREQYFGPGTRLTVT.

This clone was picked up a small number of times. The V gene is TRBV30, the J gene TRBJ2-5; 13 bases align to TRBD2. The germline CDR1 and CDR2 sequences are GTSNPN and SVGIG (reference sequence). Losses at the gene ends were 2 bases for V and 1 base for J; bases not matched to a gene: 10. The length of the CDR3 is 18 residues. The DNA of the CDR3 is TGTGCCTGGAGTACGGGACTAGCGGGAACGGGCCTCCAAGAGACCCAGTACTTC. This sequence encodes CAWSTGLAGTGLQETQYF.

This clone was detected only once. The chain employs TRBV14 and TRBJ2-7; D perhaps matches TRBD2 (5 bases). The CDR3 contains 16 residues. Per germline, CDR1 SGHDN and CDR2 FVKESK. V was shortened by 0 bases and J by 0 bases, with 12 bases between the two germline ends. The CDR3 reads CASSQDEGRSSYEQYF. The CDR3 DNA reads TGTGCCAGCAGCCAAGACGAGGGCAGGAGCTCCTACGAGCAGTACTTC. The full variable domain, completed using reference TRBV14 and TRBJ2-7, is EAGVTQFPSHSVIEKGQTVTLRCDPISGHDNLYWYRRVMGKEIKFLLHFVKESKQDESGMPNNRFLAERTGGTYSTLKVQPAELEDSGVYFCASSQDEGRSSYEQYFGPGTRLTVT.

The rearrangement links TRBV5-6 to TRBJ1-2; perhaps TRBD1 as D (5 bases). V gave up 0 bases and J gave up 3 bases, with 12 bases separating them. Looked up from germline, CDR1 is SGHDT and CDR2 is YYEEEE. The CDR3 covers 15 residues. The CDR3 nucleotides read TGTGCCAGCAGCTTGGAGGCAGGGAATGACTATGGCTACACCTTC. Translation: CASSLEAGNDYGYTF.

The chain carries TRBV6-5 and TRBJ2-7, with 11 bases matching TRBD1. This CDR3 contains 13 residues. Germline V gene lookup returns CDR1 MNHEY and CDR2 SVGAGI. The trim removed 7 bases at V and 3 bases at J, leaving 2 bases unmatched. The CDR3 region has the DNA TGTGCCAGCACCGGGACAGGGGGCTACGAGCAGTACTTC. Translated, it gives CASTGTGGYEQYF.

The chain carries TRBV5-1 and TRBJ2-1; D gene unclear. The germline CDR1 and CDR2 sequences are SGHRS and YFSETQ. The V gene lost 0 bases and the J gene lost 9 bases, with 16 bases spanning the gap. This CDR3 has 15 residues. In DNA form, the CDR3 reads TGCGCCAGCAGCTTGGCCCGACCTAGTTCCAGTGAGCAGTTCTTC. The encoded protein is CASSLARPSSSEQFF.